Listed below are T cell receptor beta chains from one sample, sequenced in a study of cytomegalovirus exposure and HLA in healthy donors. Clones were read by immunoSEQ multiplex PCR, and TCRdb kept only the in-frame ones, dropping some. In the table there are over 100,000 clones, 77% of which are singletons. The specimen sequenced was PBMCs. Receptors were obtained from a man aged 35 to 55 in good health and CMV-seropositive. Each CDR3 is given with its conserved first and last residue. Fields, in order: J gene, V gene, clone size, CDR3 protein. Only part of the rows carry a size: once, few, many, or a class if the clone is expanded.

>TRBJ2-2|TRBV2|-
CASSARDGTIAGGPSGELFF
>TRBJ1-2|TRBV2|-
CASSRGTANYGYTF
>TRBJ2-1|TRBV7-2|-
CASSSDHLGAGEQFF
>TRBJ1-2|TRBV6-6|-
CASRPTGDNYGYTF
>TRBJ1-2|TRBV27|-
CASRRQGRRYDGYTF
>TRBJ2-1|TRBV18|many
CASSPARADYNEQFF
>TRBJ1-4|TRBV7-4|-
CARAQPGQHNEKLFF
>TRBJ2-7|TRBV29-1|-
CSVEGRVAGAPSSYEQYF
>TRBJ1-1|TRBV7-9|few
CASSSGGGREAFF
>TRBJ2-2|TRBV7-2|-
CASSLQGATGELFF